The subject of this entry is one T cell receptor (beta chain). In the study's own analysis: For nucleated cells, counts were estimated from reference gene primer amplification. Data came from immunoSEQ multiplex PCR; TCRdb stores just in-frame clones and leaves some out. V and J calls and clone size follow that table, whereas D and trimming were derived from the DNA. The sample includes about 180,000 clones, around 88% of them seen just once. These data originate in a study of blood T cell repertoires in COVID-19. Overall study: The analysed material was cDNA or gDNA that came from T cells, B-cell-depleted T cells, or PBMCs.

CDR3 length: 13 residues. V dropped 2 bases and J dropped 3 bases, with 9 bases sitting between them. Germline CDR1 reads SGHRS; CDR2 reads YFSETQ. This receptor was taken from a woman under 40 with acute or convalescent COVID-19. This sequence joins TRBV5-1 and TRBJ2-7; TRBD1 might be the D (5 bases). Material for sequencing was peripheral blood. CDR3 loop: CASSFGAGYEQYF. The CDR3 DNA sequence: TGCGCCAGCAGCTTTGGGGCCGGCTACGAGCAGTACTTC.